This T cell receptor (beta chain) stems from a study of blood T cell repertoires in COVID-19 (dated by TCRdb to between 2020 and 2021). Study-level background: The collaborator samples originated in the United States, Italy and Spain and spanned the acute and convalescent phases of COVID-19. The material from the prospective study consisted of cDNA or gDNA derived from T cells, B-cell-depleted T cells, or PBMCs. Deeply sampled blood TCRbeta repertoires from subjects exposed to, actively infected with, or recovered from COVID-19 were included in the dataset. The repertoires were made available in a free public database intended to serve as a resource for research on the immune response to SARS-CoV-2. Samples came from the ongoing ImmuneRACE study (first 160 participants) plus 1,254 subjects from 6 global collaborators. Nearly every sample came with metadata listing a de-identified subject ID, COVID-19 status, age in years and sex. Where available, HLA class I and class II types were obtained from metadata supplied by the sample provider rather than from assay-based typing. Overall results and qualifications from the work: How much clinical and demographic metadata was included differed by source and by participant, and the metadata was provided uncurated.

With regard to this clone: Its antigen remains undetermined. The input lacks base qualities; no much larger clone sits a single base away.

Whole blood was collected in K2EDTA tubes by collaborating institutions according to the institutions' own protocols. For TCRbeta analysis, collaborator samples were shipped as frozen whole blood, as isolated PBMCs, or as DNA extracted from either sample type. V gives up 0 bases and J gives up 0 bases, and the segment between their germline ends measures 12 bases. Taken from the germline V gene (reference sequence), the CDR1 and CDR2 loops are GTSNPN and SVGIG. The CDR3, from cysteine to phenylalanine, totals 15 residues. The DNA shown is the 45-base CDR3, in frame from base 1. TCRbeta CDR3 regions were amplified from genomic DNA using the immunoSEQ Assay, a bias-controlled multiplex PCR. Processing in the source paper ran as follows. The number of nucleated cells in each sample was estimated by amplification of reference gene primers within the assay. To quantify the absolute abundance of each unique TCRbeta CDR3 rearrangement, sequence reads were collapsed and filtered. For each sample, productive Simpson clonality was calculated as the square root of Simpson's diversity index across productive rearrangements. The clones in this table, taken by TCRdb from immuneACCESS, are in-frame only. Not every clone is retained; where verified, under half of the shortfall comes from an unresolved V gene, and the cause of the rest is unknown. V and J calls and clone size are copied from that table; D and trimming were computed from the DNA. This sample is represented by 80,000 to 95,000 clones; 70% to 90% of them were singletons. About a sixth of the sample goes to the ten largest clones.

Recombination linked TRBV30 to TRBJ2-7; tentative D gene TRBD2, with 5 bases matching. The receptor was isolated from a human donor in a cohort sampled during active COVID-19. Sequenced material: peripheral blood. In nucleotide form, the sequence is TGTGCCTGGAGTGTTGGGCTAGCCATCTCCTACGAGCAGTACTTC. It codes for CAWSVGLAISYEQYF.